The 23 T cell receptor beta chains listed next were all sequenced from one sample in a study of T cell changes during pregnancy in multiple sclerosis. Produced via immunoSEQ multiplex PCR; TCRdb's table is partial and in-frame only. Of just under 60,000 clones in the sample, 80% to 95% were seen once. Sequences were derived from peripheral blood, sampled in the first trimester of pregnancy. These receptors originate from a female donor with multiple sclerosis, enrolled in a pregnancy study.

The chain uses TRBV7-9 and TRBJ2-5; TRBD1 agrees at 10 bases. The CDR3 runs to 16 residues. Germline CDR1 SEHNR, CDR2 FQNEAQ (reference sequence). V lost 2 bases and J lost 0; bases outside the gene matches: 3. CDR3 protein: CASSLTGTGDQETQYF. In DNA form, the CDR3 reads TGTGCCAGCAGCTTAACCGGGACAGGGGACCAAGAGACCCAGTACTTC.

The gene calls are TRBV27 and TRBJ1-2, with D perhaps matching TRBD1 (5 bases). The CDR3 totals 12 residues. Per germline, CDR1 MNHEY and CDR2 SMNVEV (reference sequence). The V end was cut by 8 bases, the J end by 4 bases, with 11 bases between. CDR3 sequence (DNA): TGTGCCAGCTGGGGGGTAGGCTATGGCTACACCTTC. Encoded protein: CASWGVGYGYTF.

CDR3 in amino acids: CASRRGTGANVLTF. For the CDR3, the DNA is TGTGCCAGTAGAAGAGGGACTGGGGCCAACGTCCTGACTTTC. The V gene is TRBV19, the J gene TRBJ2-6, with D perhaps matching TRBD2 (5 bases). V lost 6 bases, J lost 2 bases, and 8 bases lay in between. The CDR3 is made up of 14 amino acids. Germline lookup yields CDR1 LNHDA and CDR2 SQIVND (reference sequence).

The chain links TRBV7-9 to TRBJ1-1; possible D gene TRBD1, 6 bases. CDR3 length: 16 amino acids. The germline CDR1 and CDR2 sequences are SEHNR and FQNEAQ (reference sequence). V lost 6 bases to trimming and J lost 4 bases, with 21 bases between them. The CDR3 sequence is CASSPRGRGWSTEAFF. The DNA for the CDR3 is TGTGCCAGCAGTCCCCGAGGGAGGGGGTGGAGCACTGAAGCTTTCTTT.

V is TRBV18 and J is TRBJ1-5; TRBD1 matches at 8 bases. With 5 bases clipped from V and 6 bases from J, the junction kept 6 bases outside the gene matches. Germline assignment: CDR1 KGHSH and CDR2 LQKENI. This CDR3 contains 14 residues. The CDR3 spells CASSTGGTVQPQHF. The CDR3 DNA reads TGTGCCAGCTCAACAGGGGGGACGGTTCAGCCCCAGCATTTT.

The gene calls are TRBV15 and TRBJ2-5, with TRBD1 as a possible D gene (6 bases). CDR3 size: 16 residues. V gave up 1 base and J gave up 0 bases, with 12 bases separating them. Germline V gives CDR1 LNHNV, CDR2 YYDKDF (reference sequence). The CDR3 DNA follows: TGTGCCACCAGCAGAGCCGGACAGTTACACCAAGAGACCCAGTACTTC. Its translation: CATSRAGQLHQETQYF. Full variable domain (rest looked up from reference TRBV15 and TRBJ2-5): DAMVIQNPRYQVTQFGKPVTLSCSQTLNHNVMYWYQQKSSQAPKLLFHYYDKDFNNEADTPDNFQSRRPNTSFCFLDIRSPGLGDTAMYLCATSRAGQLHQETQYFGPGTRLLVL.

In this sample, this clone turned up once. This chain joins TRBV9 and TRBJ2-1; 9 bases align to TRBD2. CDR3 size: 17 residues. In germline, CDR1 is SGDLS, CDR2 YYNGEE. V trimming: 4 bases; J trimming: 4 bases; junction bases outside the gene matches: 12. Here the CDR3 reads CASSLTGLASGYNEQFF. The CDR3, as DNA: TGTGCCAGCAGCCTCACGGGACTAGCTAGCGGGTACAATGAGCAGTTCTTC.

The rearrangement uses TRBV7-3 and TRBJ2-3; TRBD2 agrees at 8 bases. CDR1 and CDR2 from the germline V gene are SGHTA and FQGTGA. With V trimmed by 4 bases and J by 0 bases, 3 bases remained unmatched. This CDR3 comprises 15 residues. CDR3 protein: CASSSRGASTDTQYF. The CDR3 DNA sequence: TGTGCCAGCAGCTCGCGGGGGGCCAGCACAGATACGCAGTATTTT.

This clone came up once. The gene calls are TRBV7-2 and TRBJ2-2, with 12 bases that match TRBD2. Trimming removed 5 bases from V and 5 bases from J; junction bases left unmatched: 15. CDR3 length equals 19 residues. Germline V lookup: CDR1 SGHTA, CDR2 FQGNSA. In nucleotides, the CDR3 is TGTGCCAGCAGCCATATCCCCCCTAGCGGGGGGGCCGGGACCGGGGAGCTGTTTTTT. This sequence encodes CASSHIPPSGGAGTGELFF.

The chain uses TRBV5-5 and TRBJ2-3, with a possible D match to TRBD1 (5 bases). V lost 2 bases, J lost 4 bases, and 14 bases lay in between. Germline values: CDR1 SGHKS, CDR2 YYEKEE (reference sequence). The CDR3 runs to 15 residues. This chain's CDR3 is CASSFRQNGPDTQYF. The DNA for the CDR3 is TGTGCCAGCAGCTTTCGACAGAATGGACCAGATACGCAGTATTTT. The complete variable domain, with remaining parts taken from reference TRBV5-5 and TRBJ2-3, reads DAGVTQSPTHLIKTRGQQVTLRCSPISGHKSVSWYQQVLGQGPQFIFQYYEKEERGRGNFPDRFSARQFPNYSSELNVNALLLGDSALYLCASSFRQNGPDTQYFGPGTRLTVL.

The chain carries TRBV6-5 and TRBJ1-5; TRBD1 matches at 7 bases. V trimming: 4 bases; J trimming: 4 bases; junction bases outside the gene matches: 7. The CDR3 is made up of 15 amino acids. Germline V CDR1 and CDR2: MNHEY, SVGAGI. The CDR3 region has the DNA TGTGCCAGCAGTTTATTGACAGGGACTAATCAGCCCCAGCATTTT. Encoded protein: CASSLLTGTNQPQHF.

The CDR3 reads CASSPVTSSGSYNEQFF. In DNA, the CDR3 is TGTGCCAGCAGCCCCGTCACCTCTAGCGGCTCCTACAATGAGCAGTTCTTC. This sequence joins TRBV7-3 and TRBJ2-1; 7 nucleotides agree with TRBD2. CDR1 and CDR2 (germline): SGHTA, FQGTGA. The CDR3 spans 17 residues. V was clipped by 5 bases and J by 0 bases; unmatched bases: 10. Drawing the rest from reference TRBV7-3 and TRBJ2-1, the complete variable domain is GAGVSQTPSNKVTEKGKYVELRCDPISGHTALYWYRQSLGQGPEFLIYFQGTGAADDSGLPNDRFFAVRPEGSVSTLKIQRTERGDSAVYLCASSPVTSSGSYNEQFFGPGTRLTVL.

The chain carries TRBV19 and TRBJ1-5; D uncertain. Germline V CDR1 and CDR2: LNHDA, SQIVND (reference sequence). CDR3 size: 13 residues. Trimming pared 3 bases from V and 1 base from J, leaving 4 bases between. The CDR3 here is CASSIQSNQPQHF. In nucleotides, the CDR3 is TGTGCCAGTAGTATTCAGAGCAATCAGCCCCAGCATTTT.

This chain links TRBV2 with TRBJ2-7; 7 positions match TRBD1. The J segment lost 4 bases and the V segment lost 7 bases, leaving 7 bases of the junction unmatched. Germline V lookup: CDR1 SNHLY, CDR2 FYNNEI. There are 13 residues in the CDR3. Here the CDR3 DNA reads TGTGCCAGCATTGTGGGACAGTCATACGAGCAGTACTTC. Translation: CASIVGQSYEQYF.

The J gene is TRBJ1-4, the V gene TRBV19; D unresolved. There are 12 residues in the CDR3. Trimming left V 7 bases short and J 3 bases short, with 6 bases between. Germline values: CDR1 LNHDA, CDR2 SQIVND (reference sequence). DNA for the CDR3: TGTGCCAGTACAGTTTCTAATGAAAAACTGTTTTTT. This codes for CASTVSNEKLFF.

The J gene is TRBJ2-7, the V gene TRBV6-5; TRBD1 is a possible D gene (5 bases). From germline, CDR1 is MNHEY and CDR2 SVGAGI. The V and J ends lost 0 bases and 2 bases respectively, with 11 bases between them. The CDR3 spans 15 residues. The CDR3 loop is CASSYSVGVTYEQYF. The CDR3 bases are TGTGCCAGCAGTTACTCGGTAGGGGTTACCTACGAGCAGTACTTC.

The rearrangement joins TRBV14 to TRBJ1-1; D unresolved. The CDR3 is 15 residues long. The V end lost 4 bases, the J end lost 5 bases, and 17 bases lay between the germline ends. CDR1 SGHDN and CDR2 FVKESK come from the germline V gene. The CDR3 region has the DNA TGTGCCAGCAGCCGAGGGCGGGCTCGAATGACTGAAGCTTTCTTT. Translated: CASSRGRARMTEAFF.

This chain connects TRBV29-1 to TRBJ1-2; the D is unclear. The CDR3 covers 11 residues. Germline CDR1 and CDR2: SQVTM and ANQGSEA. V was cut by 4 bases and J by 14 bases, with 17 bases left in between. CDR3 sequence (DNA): TGCAGCGTTGCGGTCGGCCTCAGGAGGACCTTC. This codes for CSVAVGLRRTF.

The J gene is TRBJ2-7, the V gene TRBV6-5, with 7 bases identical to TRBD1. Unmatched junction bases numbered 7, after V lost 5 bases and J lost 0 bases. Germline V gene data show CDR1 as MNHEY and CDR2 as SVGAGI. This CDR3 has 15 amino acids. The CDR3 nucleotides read TGTGCCAGCAGTAAGCCCGGGACAGTCTCCTACGAGCAGTACTTC. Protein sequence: CASSKPGTVSYEQYF.

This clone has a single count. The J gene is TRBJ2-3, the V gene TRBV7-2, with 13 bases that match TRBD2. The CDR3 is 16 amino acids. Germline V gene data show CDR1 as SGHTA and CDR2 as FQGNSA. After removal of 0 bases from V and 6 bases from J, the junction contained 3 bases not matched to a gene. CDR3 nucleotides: TGTGCCAGCAGCTTAGCTACTAGCGGGGGGGCGGATACGCAGTATTTT. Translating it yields CASSLATSGGADTQYF. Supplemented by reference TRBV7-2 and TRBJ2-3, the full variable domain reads GAGVSQSPSNKVTEKGKDVELRCDPISGHTALYWYRQSLGQGLEFLIYFQGNSAPDKSGLPSDRFSAERTGGSVSTLTIQRTQQEDSAVYLCASSLATSGGADTQYFGPGTRLTVL.

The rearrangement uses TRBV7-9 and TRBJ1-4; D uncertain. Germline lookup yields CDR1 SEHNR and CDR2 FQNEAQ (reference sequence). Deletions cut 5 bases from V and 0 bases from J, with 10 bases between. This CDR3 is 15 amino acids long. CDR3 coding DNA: TGTGCCAGCAGCAGGAGTCCCGCAACTAATGAAAAACTGTTTTTT. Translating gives CASSRSPATNEKLFF.

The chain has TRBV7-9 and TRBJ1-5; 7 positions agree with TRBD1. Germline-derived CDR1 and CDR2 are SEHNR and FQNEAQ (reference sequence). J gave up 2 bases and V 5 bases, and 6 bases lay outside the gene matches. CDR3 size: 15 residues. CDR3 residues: CASSPQGIGNQPQHF. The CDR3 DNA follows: TGTGCCAGCAGCCCACAGGGGATTGGCAATCAGCCCCAGCATTTT.

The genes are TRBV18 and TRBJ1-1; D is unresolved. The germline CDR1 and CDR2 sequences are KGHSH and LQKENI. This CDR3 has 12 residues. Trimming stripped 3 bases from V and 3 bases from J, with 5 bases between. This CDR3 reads CASSPQDTEAFF. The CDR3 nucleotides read TGTGCCAGCTCACCGCAGGACACTGAAGCTTTCTTT.